The 2 T cell receptor beta chains below all came from one sample that was sequenced in a study of response to subunit inactivated influenza vaccine (dated by TCRdb to about 2018). To prepare the library, RT-PCR was applied. The sample was run on an Illumina HiSeq 2500. TCRdb itself trimmed the public reads at Q25 with fastp, ran MiXCR and retained productive beta chains. Each CDR3 protein appears once, grouped with its most common genes and DNA. In this sample the table shows 550,000 to 650,000 distinct CDR3 sequences, approximately 10% of which occur a single time. Roughly a tenth of the sample goes to the ten largest clones. The input for sequencing was PBMCs from blood, taken on the day of vaccination. These receptors were taken from a man over 45 who received an inactivated influenza vaccine. Donor details come from another sample of the same person, matched by shared clones.

This clonotype occurred a few times. The V call is TRBV7-2, the J call TRBJ2-4, with D uncertain. CDR1 and CDR2 from the germline V gene are SGHTA and FQGNSA. The length of the CDR3 is 16 residues. The V end lost 2 bases, the J end lost 1 base, and 12 bases lay between the germline ends. The CDR3 sequence: CASSLHTTSAKNIQYF. For the CDR3, the DNA is TGTGCCAGCAGCTTACACACGACATCGGCCAAAAACATTCAGTACTTC.

This clonotype turned up a few times. The V and J genes are TRBV9 and TRBJ2-3, with D possibly being TRBD2 (5 bases). Trimming took 4 bases from V and 5 from J, leaving 11 bases between them. The germline V gene encodes CDR1 SGDLS and CDR2 YYNGEE. The CDR3 totals 13 residues. In nucleotides, the CDR3 is TGTGCCAGCAGCACCGGCGGAGGAGATACGCAGTATTTT. Translated, it gives CASSTGGGDTQYF.